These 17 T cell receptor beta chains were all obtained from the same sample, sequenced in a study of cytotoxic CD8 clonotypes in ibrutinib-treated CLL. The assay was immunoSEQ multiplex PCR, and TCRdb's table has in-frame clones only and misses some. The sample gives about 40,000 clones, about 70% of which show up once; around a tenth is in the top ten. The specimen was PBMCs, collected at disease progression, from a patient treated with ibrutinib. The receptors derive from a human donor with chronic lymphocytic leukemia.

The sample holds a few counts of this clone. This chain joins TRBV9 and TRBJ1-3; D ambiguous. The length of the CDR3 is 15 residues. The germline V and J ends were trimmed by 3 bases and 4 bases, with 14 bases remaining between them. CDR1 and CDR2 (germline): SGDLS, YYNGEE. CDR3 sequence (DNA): TGTGCCAGCAGCGCGCCCCACTCTGGGGGAAACACCATATATTTT. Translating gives CASSAPHSGGNTIYF.

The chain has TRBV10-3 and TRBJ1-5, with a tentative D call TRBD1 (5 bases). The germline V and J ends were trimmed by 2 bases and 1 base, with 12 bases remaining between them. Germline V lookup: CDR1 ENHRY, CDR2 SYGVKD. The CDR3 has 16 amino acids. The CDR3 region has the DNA TGTGCCATCAGTGAGCTGCTCGGGGCGAGCAATCAGCCCCAGCATTTT. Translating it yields CAISELLGASNQPQHF.

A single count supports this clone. The CDR3 reads CASSFQALGDYDPLNEQFF. Written as DNA, the CDR3 is TGCGCCAGCAGCTTCCAAGCTCTCGGAGACTACGACCCCCTCAATGAGCAGTTCTTC. The chain is built from TRBV5-1 and TRBJ2-1; tentatively, D is TRBD2 (5 bases). Germline lookup yields CDR1 SGHRS and CDR2 YFSETQ. V lost 2 bases to trimming and J lost 6 bases, with 27 bases between them. The CDR3 contains 19 residues. Filled out from reference TRBV5-1 and TRBJ2-1, the complete variable domain reads KAGVTQTPRYLIKTRGQQVTLSCSPISGHRSVSWYQQTPGQGLQFLFEYFSETQRNKGNFPGRFSGRQFSNSRSEMNVSTLELGDSALYLCASSFQALGDYDPLNEQFFGPGTRLTVL.

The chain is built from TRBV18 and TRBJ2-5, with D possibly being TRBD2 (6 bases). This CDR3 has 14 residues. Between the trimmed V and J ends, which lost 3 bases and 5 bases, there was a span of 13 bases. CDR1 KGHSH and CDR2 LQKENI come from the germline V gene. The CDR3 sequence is CASSPPGRGETQYF. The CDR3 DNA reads TGTGCCAGCTCACCGCCGGGCCGGGGGGAGACCCAGTACTTC.

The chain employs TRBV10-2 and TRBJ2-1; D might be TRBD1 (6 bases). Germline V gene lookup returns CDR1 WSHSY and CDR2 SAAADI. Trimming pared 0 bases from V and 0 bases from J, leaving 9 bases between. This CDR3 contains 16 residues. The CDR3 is CASSESRGSSYNEQFF. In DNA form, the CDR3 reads TGCGCCAGCAGTGAGTCGAGGGGGAGCTCCTACAATGAGCAGTTCTTC.

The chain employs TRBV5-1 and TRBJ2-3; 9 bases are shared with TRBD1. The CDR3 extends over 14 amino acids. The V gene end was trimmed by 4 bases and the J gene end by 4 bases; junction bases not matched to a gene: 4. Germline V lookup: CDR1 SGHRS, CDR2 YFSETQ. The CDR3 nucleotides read TGCGCCAGCAGCAGGACAGGGGTAGCAGATACGCAGTATTTT. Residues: CASSRTGVADTQYF. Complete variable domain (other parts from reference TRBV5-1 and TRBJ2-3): KAGVTQTPRYLIKTRGQQVTLSCSPISGHRSVSWYQQTPGQGLQFLFEYFSETQRNKGNFPGRFSGRQFSNSRSEMNVSTLELGDSALYLCASSRTGVADTQYFGPGTRLTVL.

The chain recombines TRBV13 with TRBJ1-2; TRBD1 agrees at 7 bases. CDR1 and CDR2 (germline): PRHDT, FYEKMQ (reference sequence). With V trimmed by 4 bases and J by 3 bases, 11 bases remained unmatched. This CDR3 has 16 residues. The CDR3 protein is CASSYRGRGKDYGYTF. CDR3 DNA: TGTGCCAGCAGCTACCGTGGCAGGGGGAAGGACTATGGCTACACCTTC. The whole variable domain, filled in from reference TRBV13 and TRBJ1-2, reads AAGVIQSPRHLIKEKRETATLKCYPIPRHDTVYWYQQGPGQDPQFLISFYEKMQSDKGSIPDRFSAQQFSDYHSELNMSSLELGDSALYFCASSYRGRGKDYGYTFGSGTRLTVV.

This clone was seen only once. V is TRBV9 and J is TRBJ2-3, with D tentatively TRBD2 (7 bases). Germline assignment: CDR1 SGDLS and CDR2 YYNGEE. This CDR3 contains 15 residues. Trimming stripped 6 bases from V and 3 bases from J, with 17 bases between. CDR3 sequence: CASTRGASGTDTQYF. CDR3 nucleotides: TGTGCCAGCACCCGGGGGGCTAGCGGTACAGATACGCAGTATTTT.

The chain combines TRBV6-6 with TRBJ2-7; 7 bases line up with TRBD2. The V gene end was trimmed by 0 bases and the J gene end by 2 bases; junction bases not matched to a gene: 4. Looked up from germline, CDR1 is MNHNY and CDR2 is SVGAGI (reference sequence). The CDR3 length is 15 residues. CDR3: CASSYSSAGAYEQYF. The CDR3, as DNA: TGTGCCAGCAGTTACTCGTCCGCGGGGGCCTACGAGCAGTACTTC.

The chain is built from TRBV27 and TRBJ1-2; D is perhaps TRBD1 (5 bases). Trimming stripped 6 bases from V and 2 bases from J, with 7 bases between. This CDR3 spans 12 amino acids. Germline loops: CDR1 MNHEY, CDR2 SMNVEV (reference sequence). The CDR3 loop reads CASSPGNYGYTF. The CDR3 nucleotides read TGTGCCAGCAGCCCAGGGAACTATGGCTACACCTTC.

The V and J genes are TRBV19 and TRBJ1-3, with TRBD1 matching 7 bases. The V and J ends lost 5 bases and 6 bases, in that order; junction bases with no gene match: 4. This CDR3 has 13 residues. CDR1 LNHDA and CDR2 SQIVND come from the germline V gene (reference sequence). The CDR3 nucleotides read TGTGCCAGTAGTCCGGGACAGAAAAACACCATATATTTT. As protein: CASSPGQKNTIYF.

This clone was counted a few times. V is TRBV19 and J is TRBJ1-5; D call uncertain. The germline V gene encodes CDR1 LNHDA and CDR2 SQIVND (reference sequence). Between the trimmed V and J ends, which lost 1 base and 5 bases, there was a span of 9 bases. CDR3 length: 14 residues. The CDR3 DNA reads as TGTGCCAGTAGTATAGGCTTGGACTATCAGCCCCAGCATTTT. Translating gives CASSIGLDYQPQHF.

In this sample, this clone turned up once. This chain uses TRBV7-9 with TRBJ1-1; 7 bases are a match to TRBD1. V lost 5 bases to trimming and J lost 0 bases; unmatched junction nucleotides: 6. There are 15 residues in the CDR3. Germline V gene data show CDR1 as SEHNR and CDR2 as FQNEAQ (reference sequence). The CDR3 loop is CASSLQGTLNTEAFF. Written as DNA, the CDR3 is TGTGCCAGCAGCCTACAGGGGACCCTGAACACTGAAGCTTTCTTT.

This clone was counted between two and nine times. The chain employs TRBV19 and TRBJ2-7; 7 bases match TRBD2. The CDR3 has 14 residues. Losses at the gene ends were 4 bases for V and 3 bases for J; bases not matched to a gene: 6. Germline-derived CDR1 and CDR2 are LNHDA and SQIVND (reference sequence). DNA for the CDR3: TGTGCCAGTAGTACGCGGGGGAGAGACTACGAGCAGTACTTC. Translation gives CASSTRGRDYEQYF.

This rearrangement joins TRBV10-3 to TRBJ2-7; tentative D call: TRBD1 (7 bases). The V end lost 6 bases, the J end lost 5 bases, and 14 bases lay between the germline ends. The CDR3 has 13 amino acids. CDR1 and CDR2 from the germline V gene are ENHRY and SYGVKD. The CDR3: CAIREGASDEQYF. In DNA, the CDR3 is TGTGCCATCAGGGAGGGGGCTAGCGACGAGCAGTACTTC.

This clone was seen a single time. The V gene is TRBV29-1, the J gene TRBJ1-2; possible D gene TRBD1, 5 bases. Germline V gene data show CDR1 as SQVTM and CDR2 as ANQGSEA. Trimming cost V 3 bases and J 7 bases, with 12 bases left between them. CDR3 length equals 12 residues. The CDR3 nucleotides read TGCAGCGTTGACCTTAACAGGCTTGGCTACACCTTC. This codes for CSVDLNRLGYTF.

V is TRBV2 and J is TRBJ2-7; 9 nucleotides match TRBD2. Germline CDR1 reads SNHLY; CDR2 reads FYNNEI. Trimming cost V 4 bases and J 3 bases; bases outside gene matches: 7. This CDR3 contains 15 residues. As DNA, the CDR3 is TGTGCCAGCAGTGCCGCGGCGGGAGGGGGCTACGAGCAGTACTTC. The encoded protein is CASSAAAGGGYEQYF.